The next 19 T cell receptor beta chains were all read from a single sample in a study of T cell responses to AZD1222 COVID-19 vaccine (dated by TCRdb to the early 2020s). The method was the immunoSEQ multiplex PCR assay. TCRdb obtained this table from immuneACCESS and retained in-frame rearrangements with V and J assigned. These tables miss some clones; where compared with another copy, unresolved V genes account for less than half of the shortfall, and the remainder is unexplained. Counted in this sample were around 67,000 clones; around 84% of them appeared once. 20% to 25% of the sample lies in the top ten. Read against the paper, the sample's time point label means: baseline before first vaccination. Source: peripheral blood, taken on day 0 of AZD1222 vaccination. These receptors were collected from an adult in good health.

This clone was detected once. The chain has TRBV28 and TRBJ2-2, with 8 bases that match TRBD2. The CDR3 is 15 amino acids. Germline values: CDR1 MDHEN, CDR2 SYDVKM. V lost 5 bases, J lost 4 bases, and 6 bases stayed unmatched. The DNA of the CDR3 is TGTGCCAGCAGTCGATCCCGGGGGGGCACCGGGGAGCTGTTTTTT. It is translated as CASSRSRGGTGELFF.

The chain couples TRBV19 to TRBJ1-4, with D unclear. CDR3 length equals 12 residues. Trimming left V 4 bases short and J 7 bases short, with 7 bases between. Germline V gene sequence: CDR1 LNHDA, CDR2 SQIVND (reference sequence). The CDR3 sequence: CASSRRREKLFF. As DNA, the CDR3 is TGTGCCAGTAGTAGGAGACGTGAAAAACTGTTTTTT.

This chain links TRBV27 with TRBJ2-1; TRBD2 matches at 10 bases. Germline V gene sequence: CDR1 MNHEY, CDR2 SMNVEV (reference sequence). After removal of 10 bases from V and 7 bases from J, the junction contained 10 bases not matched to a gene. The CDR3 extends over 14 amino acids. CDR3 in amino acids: CATRLAGAGNEQFF. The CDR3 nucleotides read TGTGCCACCCGGCTAGCGGGAGCCGGTAATGAGCAGTTCTTC.

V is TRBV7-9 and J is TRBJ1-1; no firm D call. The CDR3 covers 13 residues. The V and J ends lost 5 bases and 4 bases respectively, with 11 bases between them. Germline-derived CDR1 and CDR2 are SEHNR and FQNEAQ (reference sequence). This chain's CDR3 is CASSLVGSTEAFF. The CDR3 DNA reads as TGTGCCAGCAGCCTAGTGGGTAGCACTGAAGCTTTCTTT.

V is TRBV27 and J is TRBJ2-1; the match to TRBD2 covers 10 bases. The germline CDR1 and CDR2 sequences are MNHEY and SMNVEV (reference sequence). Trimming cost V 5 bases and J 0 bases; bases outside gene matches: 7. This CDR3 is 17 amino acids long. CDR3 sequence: CASSPRTSGSSYNEQFF. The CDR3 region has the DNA TGTGCCAGCAGTCCACGGACTAGCGGTAGCTCCTACAATGAGCAGTTCTTC.

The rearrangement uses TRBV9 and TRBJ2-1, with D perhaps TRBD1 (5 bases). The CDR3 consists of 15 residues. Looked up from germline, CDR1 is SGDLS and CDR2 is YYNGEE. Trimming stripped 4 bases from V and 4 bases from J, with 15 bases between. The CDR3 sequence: CASSSDVGRYNEQFF. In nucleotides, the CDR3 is TGTGCCAGCAGCTCCGATGTGGGGCGGTACAATGAGCAGTTCTTC.

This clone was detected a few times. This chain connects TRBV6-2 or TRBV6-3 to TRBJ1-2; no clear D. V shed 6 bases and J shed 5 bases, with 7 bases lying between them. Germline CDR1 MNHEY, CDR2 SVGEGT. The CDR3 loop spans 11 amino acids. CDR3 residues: CASSWSYGYTF. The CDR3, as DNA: TGTGCCAGCAGCTGGAGTTATGGCTACACCTTC.

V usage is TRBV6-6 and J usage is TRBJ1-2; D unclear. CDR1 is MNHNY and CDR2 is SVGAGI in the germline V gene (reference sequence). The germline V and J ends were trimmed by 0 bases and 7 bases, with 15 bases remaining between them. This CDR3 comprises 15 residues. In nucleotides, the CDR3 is TGTGCCAGCAGTTACTCGGGCAGGTCCAAGGCTGGCTACACCTTC. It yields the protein CASSYSGRSKAGYTF.

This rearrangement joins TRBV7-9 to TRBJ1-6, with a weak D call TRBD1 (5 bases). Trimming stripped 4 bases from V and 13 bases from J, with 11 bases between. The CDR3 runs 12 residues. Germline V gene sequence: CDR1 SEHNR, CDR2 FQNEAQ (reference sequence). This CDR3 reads CASSSGRGPLHF. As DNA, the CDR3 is TGTGCCAGCAGCTCCGGGCGGGGCCCCCTCCACTTT.

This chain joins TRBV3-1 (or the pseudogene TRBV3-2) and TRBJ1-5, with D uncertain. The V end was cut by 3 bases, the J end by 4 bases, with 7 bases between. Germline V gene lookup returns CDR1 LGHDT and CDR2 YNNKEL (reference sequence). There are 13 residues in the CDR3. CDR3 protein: CASSHPGNQPQHF. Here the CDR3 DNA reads TGTGCCAGCAGCCACCCGGGGAATCAGCCCCAGCATTTT.

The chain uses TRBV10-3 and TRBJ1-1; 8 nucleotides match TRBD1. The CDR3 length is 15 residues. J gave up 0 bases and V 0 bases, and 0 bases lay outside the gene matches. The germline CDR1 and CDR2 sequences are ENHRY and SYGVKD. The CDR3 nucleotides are TGTGCCATCAGTGAGTCGACAGGGGTGAACACTGAAGCTTTCTTT. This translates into CAISESTGVNTEAFF.

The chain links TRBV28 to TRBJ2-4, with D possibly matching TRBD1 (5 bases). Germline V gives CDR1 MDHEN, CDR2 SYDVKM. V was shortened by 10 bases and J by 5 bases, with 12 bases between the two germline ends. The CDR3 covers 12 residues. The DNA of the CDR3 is TGTGCCACCAAGGGGCGTCAAAACATTCAGTACTTC. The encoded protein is CATKGRQNIQYF.

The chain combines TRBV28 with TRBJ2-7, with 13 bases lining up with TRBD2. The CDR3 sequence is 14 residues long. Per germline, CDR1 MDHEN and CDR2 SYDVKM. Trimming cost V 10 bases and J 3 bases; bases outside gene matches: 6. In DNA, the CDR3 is TGTGCCACCGGACTAGCGGGGGAGAGCTACGAGCAGTACTTC. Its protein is CATGLAGESYEQYF.

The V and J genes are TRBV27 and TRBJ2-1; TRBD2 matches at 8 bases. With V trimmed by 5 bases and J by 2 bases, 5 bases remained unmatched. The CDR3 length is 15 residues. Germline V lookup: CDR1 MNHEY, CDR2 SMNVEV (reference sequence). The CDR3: CASSPVTSAYNEQFF. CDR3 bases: TGTGCCAGCAGTCCGGTGACTAGCGCCTACAATGAGCAGTTCTTC.

The CDR3: CASSAGRQGRDQPQHF. The CDR3 DNA follows: TGTGCCAGCAGTGCCGGTCGTCAGGGGAGGGATCAGCCCCAGCATTTT. V usage is TRBV6-1 and J usage is TRBJ1-5; a possible D gene is TRBD1 (6 bases). The CDR3 loop spans 16 amino acids. V gave up 4 bases and J gave up 5 bases, with 18 bases separating them. Germline-derived CDR1 and CDR2 are MNHNS and SASEGT.

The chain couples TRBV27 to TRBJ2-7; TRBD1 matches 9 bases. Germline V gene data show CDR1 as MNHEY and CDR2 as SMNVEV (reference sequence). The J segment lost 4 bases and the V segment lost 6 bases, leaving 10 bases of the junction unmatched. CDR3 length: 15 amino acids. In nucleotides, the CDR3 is TGTGCCAGCAGCGACGGGACAGGGAGGTTTTACGAGCAGTACTTC. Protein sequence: CASSDGTGRFYEQYF.

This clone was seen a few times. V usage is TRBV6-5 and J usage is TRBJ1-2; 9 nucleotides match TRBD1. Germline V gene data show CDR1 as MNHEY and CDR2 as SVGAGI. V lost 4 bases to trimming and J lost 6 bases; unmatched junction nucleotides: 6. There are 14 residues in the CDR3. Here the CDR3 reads CASSLLQGANGYTF. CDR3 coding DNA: TGTGCCAGCAGTTTACTACAGGGGGCGAATGGCTACACCTTC.

The CDR3 DNA sequence: TGTGCCAGCAGTTGGGCCATCTCAGGGAGTGAAAAACTGTTTTTT. Translated: CASSWAISGSEKLFF. This rearrangement joins TRBV2 to TRBJ1-4; D is possibly TRBD1 (5 bases). This CDR3 comprises 15 residues. CDR1 and CDR2 from the germline V gene are SNHLY and FYNNEI. With 5 bases removed from V and 7 bases from J, the gap between germline ends came to 17 bases.

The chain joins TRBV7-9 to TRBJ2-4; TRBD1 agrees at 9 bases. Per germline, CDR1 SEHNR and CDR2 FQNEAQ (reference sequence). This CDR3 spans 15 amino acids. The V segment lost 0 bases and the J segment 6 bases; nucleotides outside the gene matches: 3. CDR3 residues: CASSLAGQGLNIQYF. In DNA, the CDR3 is TGTGCCAGCAGCTTAGCGGGACAGGGTCTAAACATTCAGTACTTC.